This TCR beta chain was identified during a study of somatic mutations in cytotoxic T cells in rheumatoid arthritis. Study in general: Patient blood, which was peripheral blood collected as 30 ml EDTA, was drawn right after diagnosis and before any treatment started. Study outcomes and limitations: Rising age went with increasing CD8+ clonality in rheumatoid arthritis patients; healthy controls showed no such increase. Statistical analysis of the slight TRBV07 underrepresentation in rheumatoid arthritis patients did not adjust for multiple comparisons.

Profiling relied on immunoSEQ multiplex PCR, and the TCRdb table lists in-frame clones only, not all of them. The sample lists several thousand clones; roughly 82% were seen once. Positive magnetic bead selection separated CD4+ and CD8+ cells, and flow cytometry confirmed purity. Details on this clone: Antigen unknown.

V lost 4 bases, J lost 1 base, and 4 bases stayed unmatched. The V gene's germline CDR1 is LNHDA and CDR2 SQIVND (reference sequence). CDR3 length equals 16 residues. The chain couples TRBV19 to TRBJ2-5, with TRBD2 identical over 12 bases. The receptor's source is an adult with rheumatoid arthritis. The source material was CD8+ T cells sorted from blood. The CDR3 here is CASSNGLAGTQETQYF. DNA of the CDR3: TGTGCCAGTAGTAACGGACTAGCGGGGACCCAAGAGACCCAGTACTTC. The variable domain in full, with the rest retrieved from reference TRBV19 and TRBJ2-5, is DGGITQSPKYLFRKEGQNVTLSCEQNLNHDAMYWYRQDPGQGLRLIYYSQIVNDFQKGDIAEGYSVSREKKESFPLTVTSAQKNPTAFYLCASSNGLAGTQETQYFGPGTRLLVL.